This TCR beta chain stems from a study of regulatory T cells in long-lasting Graves disease (dated by TCRdb to 2020 to 2022). Background for the entire study: Newly diagnosed Graves' disease patients had taken antithyroid drugs for less than 3 months. This study used TCR sequencing and RNA sequencing of peripheral blood to compare persistent Graves' disease patients against newly diagnosed Graves' disease patients. The study took place in China and was registered as a clinical trial. TCR sequencing covered roughly 13 persistent and 20 newly diagnosed Graves' disease patients, approximately 33 samples in total.

On the study overall, not on this receptor specifically: Preferential use of TRBV28, TRBJ1-2 and TRBJ2-5 was observed in persistent disease, whereas TRBV20-1 and TRBJ2-1 were favored in newly diagnosed disease. Sequencing and analysis were limited to the TCR beta chain. The small sample size was acknowledged by the authors as a limitation that may reduce accuracy. Compared with newly diagnosed patients, persistent Graves' disease patients had lower TCR Shannon entropy and fewer highly expanded clones, which suggests clonal expansion. A larger number of public clonotypes was shared among persistent patients (over 2,500) than among newly diagnosed patients (approximately 1,000). Because the primary lesion, thyroid tissue, could not be accessed, the study looked at peripheral blood alone.

This clonotype was counted between two and nine times. Its antigen remains undetermined. Base qualities are not recorded, but no much larger clone differs from it by a single base. In light of the paper, this sample's time point label describes: newly diagnosed GD, antithyroid drugs for less than 3 months. For both TCR sequencing and RNA sequencing, RNA was extracted from PBMCs in TRIzol. The diagnosis of Graves' disease followed American Thyroid Association guidelines. The patients came from an endocrinology department in Xi'an, China. From each patient, around 8.3 milliliters of peripheral blood was collected into an EDTA anticoagulant tube. Ficoll Paque Plus density gradient separation was used to isolate PBMCs, and no further T cell sorting was performed. RNA quality was checked with an Agilent 2100 Bioanalyzer and agarose gel, and concentration with a NanoDrop 2000. The germline V gene (reference sequence) sets CDR1 to SEHNR and CDR2 to FQNEAQ. Including the terminal cysteine and phenylalanine, the CDR3 comprises 14 residues. The DNA shown is the 42-base CDR3, in frame from base 1. Trimming at the junction amounts to 2 bases on V and 4 bases on J, and the germline ends lie 8 bases apart.

The method behind the library was multiplex PCR. Sequenced using an Illumina HiSeq 4000. TCR beta libraries were built with iRepertoire HTBI primers and Arm-PCR amplification of CDR3 regions. Before sequencing, the PCR products underwent gel purification. Under the source paper's analysis protocol: Gene usage analysis of CDR3 amino acid clonotypes used the 55 to 80 TRBV and more than 13 TRBJ segments found across samples. COPE and FqMerger were used to merge filtered high-quality paired reads into contigs. BLAST was used to align contigs to IMGT TRBV, TRBD and TRBJ reference genes, and CDR3 was defined according to IMGT. Any clonotype with a frequency above 0.1% was counted as a highly expanded clone. Shannon entropy was used to measure repertoire diversity, and the Gini coefficient was used to measure V-J evenness. A clonotype found in more than one individual was treated as public. TCRdb passed the public sequencing reads through fastp at Q25 and MiXCR, retaining productive beta sequences. Each entry is one CDR3 protein sequence, shown with its most common DNA and genes. TCRdb, not the authors, supplied the V and J calls. Here the sample has about 380,000 distinct CDR3 sequences; roughly 15% occur a single time. The ten largest clones capture about a fifth of the sample.

Sequenced material: peripheral blood mononuclear cells (PBMCs), taken at new diagnosis, from a patient treated with antithyroid drugs. The receptor was isolated from a female donor with Graves disease. Here the chain combines TRBV7-9 and TRBJ2-2; no confident D gene assignment can be made. The nucleotide sequence reads TGTGCCAGCAGCTTATGGGGAAGCACCGGGGAGCTGTTTTTT. This translates into CASSLWGSTGELFF.